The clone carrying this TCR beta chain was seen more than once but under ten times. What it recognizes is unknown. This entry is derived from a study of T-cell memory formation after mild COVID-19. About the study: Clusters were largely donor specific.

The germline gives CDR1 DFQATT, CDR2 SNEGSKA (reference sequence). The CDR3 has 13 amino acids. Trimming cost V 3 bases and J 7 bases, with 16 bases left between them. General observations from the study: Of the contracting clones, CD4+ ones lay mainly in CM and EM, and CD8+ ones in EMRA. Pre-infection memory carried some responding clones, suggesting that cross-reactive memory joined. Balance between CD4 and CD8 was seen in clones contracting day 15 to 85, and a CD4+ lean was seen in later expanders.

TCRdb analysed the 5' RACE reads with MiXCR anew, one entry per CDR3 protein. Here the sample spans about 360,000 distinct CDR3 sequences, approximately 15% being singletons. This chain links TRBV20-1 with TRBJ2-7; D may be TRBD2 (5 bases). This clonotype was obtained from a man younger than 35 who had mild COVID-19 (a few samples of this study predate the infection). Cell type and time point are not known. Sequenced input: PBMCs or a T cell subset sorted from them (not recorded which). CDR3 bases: TGCAGTGCTAGTGGGGAGAAGCAGGATGAGCAGTACTTC. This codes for CSASGEKQDEQYF.